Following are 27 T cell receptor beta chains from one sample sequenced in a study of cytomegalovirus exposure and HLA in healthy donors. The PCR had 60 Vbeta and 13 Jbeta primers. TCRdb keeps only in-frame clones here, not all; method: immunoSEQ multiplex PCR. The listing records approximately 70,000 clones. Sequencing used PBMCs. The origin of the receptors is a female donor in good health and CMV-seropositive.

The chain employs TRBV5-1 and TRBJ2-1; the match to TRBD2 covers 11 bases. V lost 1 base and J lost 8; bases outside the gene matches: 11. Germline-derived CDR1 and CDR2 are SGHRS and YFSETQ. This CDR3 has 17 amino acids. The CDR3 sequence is CASSLRGQLAGGHEQFF. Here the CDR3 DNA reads TGCGCCAGCAGCTTGAGGGGCCAATTAGCGGGGGGGCATGAGCAGTTCTTC.

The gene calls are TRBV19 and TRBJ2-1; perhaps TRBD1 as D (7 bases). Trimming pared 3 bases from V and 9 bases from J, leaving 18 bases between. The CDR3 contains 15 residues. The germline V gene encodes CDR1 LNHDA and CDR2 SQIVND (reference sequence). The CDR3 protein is CASSMLEGARGEQFF. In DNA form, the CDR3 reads TGTGCCAGTAGTATGTTGGAGGGGGCCAGGGGTGAGCAGTTCTTC.

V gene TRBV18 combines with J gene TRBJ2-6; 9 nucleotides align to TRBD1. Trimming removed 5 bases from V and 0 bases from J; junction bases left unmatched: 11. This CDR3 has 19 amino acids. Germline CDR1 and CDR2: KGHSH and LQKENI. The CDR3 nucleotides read TGTGCCAGCTCAACATTCCCGGGACAGGGCACCTCTGGGGCCAACGTCCTGACTTTC. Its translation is CASSTFPGQGTSGANVLTF. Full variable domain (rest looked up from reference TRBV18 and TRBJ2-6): NAGVMQNPRHLVRRRGQEARLRCSPMKGHSHVYWYRQLPEEGLKFMVYLQKENIIDESGMPKERFSAEFPKEGPSILRIQQVVRGDSAAYFCASSTFPGQGTSGANVLTFGAGSRLTVL.

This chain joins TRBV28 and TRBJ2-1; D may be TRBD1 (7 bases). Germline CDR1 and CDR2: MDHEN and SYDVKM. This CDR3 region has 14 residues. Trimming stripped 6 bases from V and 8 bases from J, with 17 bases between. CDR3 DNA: TGTGCCAGCAGGGCGGGACAGTCTATCGATGAGCAGTTCTTC. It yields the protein CASRAGQSIDEQFF.

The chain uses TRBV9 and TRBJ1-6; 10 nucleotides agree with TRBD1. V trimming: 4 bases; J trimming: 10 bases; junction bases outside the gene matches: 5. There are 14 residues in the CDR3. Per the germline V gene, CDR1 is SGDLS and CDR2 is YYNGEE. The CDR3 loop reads CASSPGQGVSPLHF. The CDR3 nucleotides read TGTGCCAGCAGCCCCGGACAGGGGGTCTCACCCCTCCACTTT.

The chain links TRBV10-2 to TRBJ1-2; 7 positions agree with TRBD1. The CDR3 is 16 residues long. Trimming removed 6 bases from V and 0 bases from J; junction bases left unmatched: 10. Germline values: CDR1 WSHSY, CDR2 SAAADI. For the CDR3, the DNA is TGCGCCAGCAGATGGGACAGAACCTCCTCTAACTATGGCTACACCTTC. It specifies CASRWDRTSSNYGYTF.

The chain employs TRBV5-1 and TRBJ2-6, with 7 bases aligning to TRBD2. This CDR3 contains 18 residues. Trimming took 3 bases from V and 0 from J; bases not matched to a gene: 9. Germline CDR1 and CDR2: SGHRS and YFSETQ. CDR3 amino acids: CASSSTSVGVSGANVLTF. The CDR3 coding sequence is TGCGCCAGCAGCTCTACTAGCGTAGGGGTCTCTGGGGCCAACGTCCTGACTTTC.

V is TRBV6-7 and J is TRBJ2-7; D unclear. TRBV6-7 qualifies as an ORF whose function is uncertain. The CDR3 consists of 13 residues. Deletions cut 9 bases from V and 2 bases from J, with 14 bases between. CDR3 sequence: CASPYYTTYEQYF. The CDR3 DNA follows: TGTGCCAGTCCTTACTACACGACCTACGAGCAGTACTTC.

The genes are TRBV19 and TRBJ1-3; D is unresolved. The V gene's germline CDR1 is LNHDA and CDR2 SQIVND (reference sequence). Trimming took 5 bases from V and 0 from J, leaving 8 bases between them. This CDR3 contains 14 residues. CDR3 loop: CASSREDSGNTIYF. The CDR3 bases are TGTGCCAGTAGTCGAGAAGACTCTGGAAACACCATATATTTT.

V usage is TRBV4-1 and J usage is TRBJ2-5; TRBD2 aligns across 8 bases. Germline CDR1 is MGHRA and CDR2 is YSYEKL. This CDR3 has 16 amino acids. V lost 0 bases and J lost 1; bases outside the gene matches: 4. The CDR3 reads CASSQDPSGGQETQYF. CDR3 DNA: TGCGCCAGCAGCCAAGATCCCAGCGGGGGCCAAGAGACCCAGTACTTC.

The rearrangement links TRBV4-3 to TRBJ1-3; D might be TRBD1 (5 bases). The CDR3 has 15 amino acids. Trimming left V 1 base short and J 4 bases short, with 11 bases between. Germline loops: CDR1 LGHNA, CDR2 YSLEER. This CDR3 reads CASSQGQQPGNTIYF. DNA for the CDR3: TGCGCCAGCAGCCAAGGACAGCAGCCCGGAAACACCATATATTTT.

As DNA, the CDR3 is TGTGCCAGCAGTCCTGGGCGGGGGAGTAACTACGAGCAGTACTTC. Amino acid sequence: CASSPGRGSNYEQYF. The chain has TRBV7-2 and TRBJ2-7, with 7 bases lining up with TRBD2. The V gene's germline CDR1 is SGHTA and CDR2 FQGNSA. CDR3 length: 15 residues. J was trimmed by 3 bases and V by 6 bases; bases with no gene match: 11.

The DNA for the CDR3 is TGTGCCAGCTCACCAGGGGGCCTGGTTTCCGAGCAGTACTTC. It specifies CASSPGGLVSEQYF. The chain uses TRBV18 and TRBJ2-7, with a tentative D call TRBD1 (6 bases). This CDR3 region has 14 residues. Germline CDR1 KGHSH, CDR2 LQKENI. V lost 2 bases to trimming and J lost 6 bases, with 14 bases between them. Based on the CDR3 plus reference TRBV18 and TRBJ2-7, the full variable domain is NAGVMQNPRHLVRRRGQEARLRCSPMKGHSHVYWYRQLPEEGLKFMVYLQKENIIDESGMPKERFSAEFPKEGPSILRIQQVVRGDSAAYFCASSPGGLVSEQYFGPGTRLTVT.

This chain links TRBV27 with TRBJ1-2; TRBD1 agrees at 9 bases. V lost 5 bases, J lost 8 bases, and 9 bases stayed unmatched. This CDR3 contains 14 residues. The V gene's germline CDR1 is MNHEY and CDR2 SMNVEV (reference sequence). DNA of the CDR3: TGTGCCAGCAGTAATCGGGACAGGGTTCACGGCTACACCTTC. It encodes CASSNRDRVHGYTF.

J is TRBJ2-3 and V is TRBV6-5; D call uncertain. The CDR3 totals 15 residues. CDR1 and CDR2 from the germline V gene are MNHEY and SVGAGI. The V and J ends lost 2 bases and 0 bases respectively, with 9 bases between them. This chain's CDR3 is CASSYGGTSTDTQYF. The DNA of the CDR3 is TGTGCCAGCAGTTACGGCGGAACTAGCACAGATACGCAGTATTTT.

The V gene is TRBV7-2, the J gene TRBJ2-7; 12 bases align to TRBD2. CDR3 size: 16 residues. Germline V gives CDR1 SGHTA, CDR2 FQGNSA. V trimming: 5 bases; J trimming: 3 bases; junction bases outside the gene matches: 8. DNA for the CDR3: TGTGCCAGCAGCCGGGGACTAGCGGGCACCAACTACGAGCAGTACTTC. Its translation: CASSRGLAGTNYEQYF.

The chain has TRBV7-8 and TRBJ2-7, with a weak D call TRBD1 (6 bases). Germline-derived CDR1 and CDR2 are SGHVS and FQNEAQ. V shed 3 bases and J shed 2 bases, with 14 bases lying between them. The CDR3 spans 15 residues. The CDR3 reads CASSFNRQAAYEQYF. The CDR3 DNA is TGTGCCAGCAGCTTTAACCGACAGGCGGCCTACGAGCAGTACTTC.

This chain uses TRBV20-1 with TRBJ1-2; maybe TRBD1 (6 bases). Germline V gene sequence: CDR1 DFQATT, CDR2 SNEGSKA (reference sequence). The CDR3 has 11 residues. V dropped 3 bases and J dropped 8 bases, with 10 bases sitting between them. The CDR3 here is CSASPGTGYTF. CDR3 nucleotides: TGCAGTGCTAGCCCCGGGACAGGCTACACCTTC.

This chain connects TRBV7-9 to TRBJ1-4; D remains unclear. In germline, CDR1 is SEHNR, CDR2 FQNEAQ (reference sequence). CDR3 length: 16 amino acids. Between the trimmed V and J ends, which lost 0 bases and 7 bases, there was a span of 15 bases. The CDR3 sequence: CASSLARERWSEKLFF. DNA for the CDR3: TGTGCCAGCAGCTTAGCGCGGGAAAGGTGGAGTGAAAAACTGTTTTTT.

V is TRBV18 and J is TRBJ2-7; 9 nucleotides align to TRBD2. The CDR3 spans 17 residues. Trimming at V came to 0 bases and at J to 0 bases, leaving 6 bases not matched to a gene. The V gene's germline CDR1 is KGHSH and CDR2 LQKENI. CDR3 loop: CASSPPAASGNSYEQYF. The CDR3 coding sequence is TGTGCCAGCTCACCACCGGCTGCTAGCGGGAACTCCTACGAGCAGTACTTC.

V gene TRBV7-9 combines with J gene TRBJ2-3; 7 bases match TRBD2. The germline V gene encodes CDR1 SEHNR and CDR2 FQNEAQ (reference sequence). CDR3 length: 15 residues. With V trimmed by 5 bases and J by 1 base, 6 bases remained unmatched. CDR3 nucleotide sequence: TGTGCCAGCAGCCTCACTAGCGCTCGCACAGATACGCAGTATTTT. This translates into CASSLTSARTDTQYF.

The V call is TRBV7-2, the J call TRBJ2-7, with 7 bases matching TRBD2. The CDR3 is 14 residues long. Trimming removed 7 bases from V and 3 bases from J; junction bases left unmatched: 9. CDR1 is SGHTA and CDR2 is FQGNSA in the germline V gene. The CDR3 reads CASTLGLAVYEQYF. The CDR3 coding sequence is TGTGCCAGCACCCTCGGCCTAGCGGTCTACGAGCAGTACTTC.

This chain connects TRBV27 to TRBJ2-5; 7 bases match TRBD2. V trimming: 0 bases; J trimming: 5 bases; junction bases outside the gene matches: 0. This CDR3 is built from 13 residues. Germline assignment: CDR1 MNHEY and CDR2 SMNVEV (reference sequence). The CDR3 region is CASSLSGGETQYF. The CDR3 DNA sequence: TGTGCCAGCAGTTTATCGGGGGGGGAGACCCAGTACTTC.

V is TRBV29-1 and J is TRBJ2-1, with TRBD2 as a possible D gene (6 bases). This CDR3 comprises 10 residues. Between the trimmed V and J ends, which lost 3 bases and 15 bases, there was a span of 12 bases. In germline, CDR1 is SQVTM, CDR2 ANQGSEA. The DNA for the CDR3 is TGCAGCGTTGATGGGCGGGGTGGGTTCTTC. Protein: CSVDGRGGFF.

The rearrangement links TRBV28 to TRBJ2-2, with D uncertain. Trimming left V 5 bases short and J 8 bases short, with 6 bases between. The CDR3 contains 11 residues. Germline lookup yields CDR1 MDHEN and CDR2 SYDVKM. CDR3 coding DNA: TGTGCCAGCAGTCCTGAGGGGGAGCTGTTTTTT. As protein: CASSPEGELFF.

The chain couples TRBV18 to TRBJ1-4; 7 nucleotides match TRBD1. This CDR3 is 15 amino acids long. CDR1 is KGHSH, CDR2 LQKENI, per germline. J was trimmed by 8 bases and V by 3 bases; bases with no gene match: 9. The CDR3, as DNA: TGTGCCAGCTCACCCGGACAGGCAGGGAGAGAAAAACTGTTTTTT. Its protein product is CASSPGQAGREKLFF.

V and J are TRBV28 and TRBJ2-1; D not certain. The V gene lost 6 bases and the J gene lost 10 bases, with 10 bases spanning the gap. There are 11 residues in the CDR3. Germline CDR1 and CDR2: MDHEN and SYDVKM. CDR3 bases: TGTGCCAGCAGCCATCAGAGGGAGCAGTTCTTC. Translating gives CASSHQREQFF.